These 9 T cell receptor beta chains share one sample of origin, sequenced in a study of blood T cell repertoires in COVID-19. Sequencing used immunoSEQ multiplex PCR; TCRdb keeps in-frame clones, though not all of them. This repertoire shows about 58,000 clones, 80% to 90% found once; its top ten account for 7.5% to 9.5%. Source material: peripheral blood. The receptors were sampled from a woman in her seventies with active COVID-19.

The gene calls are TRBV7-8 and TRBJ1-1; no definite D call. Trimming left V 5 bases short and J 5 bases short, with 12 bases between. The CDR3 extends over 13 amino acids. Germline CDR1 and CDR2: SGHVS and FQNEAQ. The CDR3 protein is CASSPSLETEAFF. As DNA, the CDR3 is TGTGCCAGCAGCCCAAGCCTGGAGACTGAAGCTTTCTTT.

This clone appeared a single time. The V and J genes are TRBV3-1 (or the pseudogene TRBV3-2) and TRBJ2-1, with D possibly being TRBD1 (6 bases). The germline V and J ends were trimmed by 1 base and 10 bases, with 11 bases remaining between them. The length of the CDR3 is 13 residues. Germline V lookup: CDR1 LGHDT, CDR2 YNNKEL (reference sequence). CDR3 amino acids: CASSQGRGSEQFF. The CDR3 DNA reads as TGTGCCAGCAGCCAAGGAAGGGGGAGCGAGCAGTTCTTC.

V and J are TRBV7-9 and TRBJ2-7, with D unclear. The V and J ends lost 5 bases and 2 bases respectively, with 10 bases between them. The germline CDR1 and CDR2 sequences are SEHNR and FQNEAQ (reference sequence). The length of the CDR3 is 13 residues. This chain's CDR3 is CASSPLPTYEQYF. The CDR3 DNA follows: TGTGCCAGCAGCCCTCTACCTACCTACGAGCAGTACTTC.

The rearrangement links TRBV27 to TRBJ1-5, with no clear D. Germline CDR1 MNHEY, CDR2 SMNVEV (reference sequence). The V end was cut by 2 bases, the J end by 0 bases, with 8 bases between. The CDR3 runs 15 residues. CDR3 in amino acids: CASSLHPDSNQPQHF. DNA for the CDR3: TGTGCCAGCAGTTTACATCCAGATAGCAATCAGCCCCAGCATTTT.

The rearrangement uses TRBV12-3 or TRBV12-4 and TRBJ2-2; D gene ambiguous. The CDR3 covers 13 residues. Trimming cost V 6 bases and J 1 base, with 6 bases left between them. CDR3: CASSFWNTGELFF. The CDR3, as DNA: TGTGCCAGCAGCTTCTGGAACACCGGGGAGCTGTTTTTT.

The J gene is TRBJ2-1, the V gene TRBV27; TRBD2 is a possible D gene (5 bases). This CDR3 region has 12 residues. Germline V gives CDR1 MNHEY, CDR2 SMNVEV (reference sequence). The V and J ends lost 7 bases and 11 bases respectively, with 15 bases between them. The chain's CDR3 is CASMQPGSQQFF. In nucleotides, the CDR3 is TGTGCCAGCATGCAACCGGGAAGTCAGCAGTTCTTC.

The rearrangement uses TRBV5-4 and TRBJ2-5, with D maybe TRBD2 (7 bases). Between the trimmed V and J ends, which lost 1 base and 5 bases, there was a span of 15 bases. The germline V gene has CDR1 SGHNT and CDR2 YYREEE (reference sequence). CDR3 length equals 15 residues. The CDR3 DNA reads TGTGCCAGCAGCTTGTACGTGGGAGGGGGGGAGACCCAGTACTTC. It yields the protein CASSLYVGGGETQYF.

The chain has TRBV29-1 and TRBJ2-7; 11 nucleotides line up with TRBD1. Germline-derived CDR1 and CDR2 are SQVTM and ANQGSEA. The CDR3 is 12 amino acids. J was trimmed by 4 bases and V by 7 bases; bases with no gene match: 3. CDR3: CSAGQGEYEQYF. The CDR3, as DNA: TGCAGCGCGGGACAGGGGGAGTACGAGCAGTACTTC.

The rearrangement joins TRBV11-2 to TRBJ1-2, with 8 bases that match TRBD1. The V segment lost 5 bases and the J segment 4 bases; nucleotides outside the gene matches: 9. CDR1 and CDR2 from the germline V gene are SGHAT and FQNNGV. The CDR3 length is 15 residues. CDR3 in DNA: TGTGCCAGCAGCAAGAGGACAGGGAGAGGCTATGGCTACACCTTC. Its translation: CASSKRTGRGYGYTF.